Below, 8 T cell receptor beta chains from the same sample are listed, as sequenced in a study of tumor and adjacent non-tumor tissue in lung cancer. Three rounds of nested PCR, following a modified ARM-PCR protocol, produced the TCRbeta library. MiXCR was run by TCRdb on the multiplex PCR reads, yielding one entry per CDR3 protein. Here the sample spans roughly 43,000 distinct CDR3 sequences, roughly 60% being singletons. No cell sorting was done before RNA was extracted from the tissue. More than 3 cm separated this lung sample from the edge of the tumor. The sequenced material came from distant non-tumor lung tissue. These receptor sequences come from a man in his forties or fifties with non-small cell lung cancer.

Comments on this clonotype: Sequence at one end of the junction differs from germline and may be a read error. The J gene is TRBJ1-5, the V gene TRBV6-6, with 7 bases lining up with TRBD1. The CDR3 is 16 amino acids. Germline CDR1 is MNHNY and CDR2 is SVGAGI (reference sequence). The CDR3 reads CASRQTGQEAVQPQHF. The CDR3 DNA reads TGCGCCAGCAGGCAAACTGGACAGGAGGCCGTTCAGCCCCAACATTTT.

Worth noting for this clonotype: It may be a read error: a sequence one base away is much more abundant. The chain recombines TRBV28 with TRBJ2-4; D is possibly TRBD1 or TRBD2 (6 bases each). CDR1 is MDHEN, CDR2 SYDVKM, per germline. V dropped 9 bases and J dropped 12 bases, with 18 bases sitting between them. This CDR3 is built from 12 residues. In DNA, the CDR3 is TGTGCCAGTGAGGGAGGCAGGGACACTCAGTACTTC. Protein product: CASEGGRDTQYF.

This chain uses TRBV7-9 with TRBJ2-2; D ambiguous. The CDR3 length is 14 residues. CDR1 and CDR2 from the germline V gene are SEHNR and FQNEAQ (reference sequence). V lost 3 bases and J lost 3, with 8 bases in between. The DNA for the CDR3 is TGTGCCAGCAGCTTCTGGTCCCACACCGGGGAGCTGTTTTTT. It is translated as CASSFWSHTGELFF.

In this sample, this clonotype turned up once. The chain couples TRBV14 to TRBJ2-7, with 7 bases that match TRBD1. Looked up from germline, CDR1 is SGHDN and CDR2 is FVKESK. V shed 11 bases, J shed 4 bases, and the junction held 11 bases outside the gene matches. The length of the CDR3 is 13 residues. This CDR3 reads CACNTQQGYEQYF. In nucleotides, the CDR3 is TGTGCCTGCAACACTCAACAGGGGTACGAGCAGTACTTC.

This clonotype was recorded a few times. This could be a read error, since a much larger clone is one nucleotide away. This chain connects TRBV24-1 to TRBJ2-4; D remains ambiguous. Between the trimmed V and J ends, which lost 5 bases and 0 bases, there was a span of 7 bases. CDR1 and CDR2 (germline): KGHDR, SFDVKD. The CDR3 has 14 amino acids. The CDR3 DNA is TGTGCCACCAGTGTCTCCGTAGCCAAAAACATTCAGTACTTC. It translates to CATSVSVAKNIQYF.

The table lists this clonotype with many counts. CDR3 coding DNA: TGCAGTGCTAGCGACAGGGGAAAAGAGACCCAGTACTTC. Protein: CSASDRGKETQYF. The chain carries TRBV20-1 and TRBJ2-5, with 8 bases that match TRBD1. CDR1 is DFQATT and CDR2 is SNEGSKA in the germline V gene (reference sequence). J lost 3 bases, V lost 3 bases, and 3 bases had no gene match. The CDR3 sequence is 13 residues long.

Remarks on this clonotype: The CDR3 does not close with the conserved phenylalanine or tryptophan, likely indicating a read error. The chain employs TRBV5-4 and TRBJ2-3; weak D call: TRBD1 (5 bases). Trimming stripped 6 bases from V and 1 base from J, with 12 bases between. CDR1 and CDR2 from the germline V gene are SGHNT and YYREEE (reference sequence). The CDR3 length is 14 residues. Here the CDR3 reads CASNFKQGTDTQYL. In DNA, the CDR3 is TGTGCCAGCAACTTCAAACAGGGCACAGATACGCAGTATTTG.

With regard to this clonotype: This CDR3 fails to terminate in the conserved phenylalanine or tryptophan, so it likely reflects a read error. The chain joins TRBV12-3 or TRBV12-4 to TRBJ2-7; TRBD1 might be the D (5 bases). CDR3 length equals 14 residues. The V gene lost 7 bases and the J gene lost 6 bases, with 19 bases spanning the gap. The CDR3 sequence is CASTSAGKACEQYI. For the CDR3, the DNA is TGTGCCAGCACCTCCGCAGGGAAAGCCTGCGAGCAGTACATC.